The 20 T cell receptor beta chains below come from one sample, sequenced in a study of technical replicates of blood from a handful of donors. Assay: immunoSEQ multiplex PCR; the TCRdb copy retains only in-frame clones and omits some. This sample has some 70,000 clones, with 95% to 97% found just once. Sequenced sample: T cells isolated from PBMCs. The receptors come from a human donor in good health.

V usage is TRBV25-1 and J usage is TRBJ1-4; D possibly corresponds to TRBD1 (6 bases). V dropped 1 base and J dropped 8 bases, with 20 bases sitting between them. CDR1 and CDR2 from the germline V gene are MGHDK and SYGVNS. This CDR3 has 17 residues. CDR3 nucleotide sequence: TGTGCCAGCAGTGAATTAACTTCTACAGGGTTTCAAGAAAAACTGTTTTTT. Its translation: CASSELTSTGFQEKLFF.

This chain links TRBV10-1 with TRBJ2-5; 9 positions match TRBD1. J lost 3 bases, V lost 0 bases, and 5 bases had no gene match. Germline V gives CDR1 WNHNN, CDR2 SYGVQD (reference sequence). The CDR3 is made up of 16 amino acids. The CDR3 DNA reads TGCGCCAGCAGTGAGTCCTTAGGGACAGGGAAAGAGACCCAGTACTTC. Translation gives CASSESLGTGKETQYF.

The chain uses TRBV9 and TRBJ1-4; no reliable D call. CDR3 length equals 15 residues. CDR1 is SGDLS, CDR2 YYNGEE, per germline. The V and J ends lost 4 bases and 4 bases respectively, with 14 bases between them. The CDR3 nucleotides read TGTGCCAGCAGCACCTCGGGTCTAATTAATGAAAAACTGTTTTTT. Amino acid sequence: CASSTSGLINEKLFF.

As DNA, the CDR3 is TGTGCCAGCAGCTTCAAAAGGGGTCCCCAGCATTTT. Protein: CASSFKRGPQHF. V is TRBV5-6 and J is TRBJ1-5; tentatively, D is TRBD1 (5 bases). Germline V lookup: CDR1 SGHDT, CDR2 YYEEEE. The CDR3 sequence is 12 residues long. V lost 2 bases, J lost 10 bases, and 10 bases lay in between.

The V and J genes are TRBV6-5 and TRBJ2-2; D unresolved. The germline V and J ends were trimmed by 0 bases and 7 bases, with 9 bases remaining between them. Looked up from germline, CDR1 is MNHEY and CDR2 is SVGAGI. The CDR3 extends over 14 amino acids. This CDR3 reads CASSYSWADGELFF. The CDR3 nucleotides read TGTGCCAGCAGTTACTCTTGGGCAGACGGGGAGCTGTTTTTT.

The chain recombines TRBV5-6 with TRBJ1-3; no firm D call. The V and J ends lost 0 bases and 1 base respectively, with 8 bases between them. CDR1 and CDR2 (germline): SGHDT, YYEEEE. The CDR3 loop spans 15 amino acids. Here the CDR3 reads CASSLGPISGNTIYF. CDR3 in DNA: TGTGCCAGCAGCTTGGGCCCTATTTCTGGAAACACCATATATTTT.

This chain uses TRBV30 with TRBJ2-3; D perhaps matches TRBD1 (5 bases). Germline assignment: CDR1 GTSNPN and CDR2 SVGIG (reference sequence). This CDR3 has 14 amino acids. Trimming took off 0 bases at V and 3 bases at J, with 10 bases between the two ends. The CDR3 sequence is CAWSVAGKTDTQYF. DNA of the CDR3: TGTGCCTGGAGTGTGGCAGGGAAGACAGATACGCAGTATTTT.

The chain joins TRBV5-1 to TRBJ1-2; 8 bases line up with TRBD1. The CDR3 spans 17 residues. Germline V lookup: CDR1 SGHRS, CDR2 YFSETQ. Unmatched junction bases numbered 15, after V lost 0 bases and J lost 8 bases. The CDR3, as DNA: TGCGCCAGCAGCTTGGGCGCGGCAGGGGGCGTTGGAGGAGGCTACACCTTC. Its translation is CASSLGAAGGVGGGYTF.

The CDR3 sequence is CASGFREVNTEAFF. The CDR3 DNA follows: TGTGCCAGTGGCTTCAGGGAGGTGAACACTGAAGCTTTCTTT. This chain uses TRBV19 with TRBJ1-1; maybe TRBD1 (5 bases). The CDR3 contains 14 residues. Germline-derived CDR1 and CDR2 are LNHDA and SQIVND (reference sequence). The ends were cut back, 8 bases at V and 0 bases at J, with 13 bases in the middle. Full variable domain (remainder filled in from reference TRBV19 and TRBJ1-1): DGGITQSPKYLFRKEGQNVTLSCEQNLNHDAMYWYRQDPGQGLRLIYYSQIVNDFQKGDIAEGYSVSREKKESFPLTVTSAQKNPTAFYLCASGFREVNTEAFFGQGTRLTVV.

V gene TRBV30 combines with J gene TRBJ2-7; 13 positions agree with TRBD2. The CDR3 runs 15 residues. V was clipped by 0 bases and J by 5 bases; unmatched bases: 4. Germline V gene sequence: CDR1 GTSNPN, CDR2 SVGIG (reference sequence). The CDR3 region has the DNA TGTGCCTGGAGTGTTACTAGCGGGAGGGGCGACGAGCAGTACTTC. It codes for CAWSVTSGRGDEQYF.

This clone occurred once. The chain uses TRBV19 and TRBJ2-3, with a tentative D call TRBD2 (5 bases). The CDR3 is made up of 13 amino acids. Germline-derived CDR1 and CDR2 are LNHDA and SQIVND (reference sequence). The germline V and J ends were trimmed by 3 bases and 1 base, with 5 bases remaining between them. CDR3 protein: CASSIGGTDTQYF. CDR3 nucleotide sequence: TGTGCCAGTAGTATCGGGGGCACAGATACGCAGTATTTT.

The chain couples TRBV14 to TRBJ1-3, with D maybe TRBD1 (5 bases). The CDR3 totals 15 residues. With 5 bases removed from V and 3 bases from J, the gap between germline ends came to 14 bases. Germline V gene data show CDR1 as SGHDN and CDR2 as FVKESK. CDR3 DNA: TGTGCCAGCAGCGATAGGAACAGGAATGGAAACACCATATATTTT. Translation: CASSDRNRNGNTIYF.

This clone was observed a single time. This chain connects TRBV2 to TRBJ1-3; 8 bases line up with TRBD1. CDR3 length: 16 residues. The germline V gene encodes CDR1 SNHLY and CDR2 FYNNEI. The junction had 7 bases not matched to a gene; V was cut back by 2 bases and J by 4 bases. This CDR3 reads CASSETGGQAGNTIYF. CDR3 coding DNA: TGTGCCAGCAGTGAAACAGGGGGGCAGGCCGGAAACACCATATATTTT.

The V call is TRBV19, the J call TRBJ1-5, with D unresolved. The germline V and J ends were trimmed by 3 bases and 5 bases, with 8 bases remaining between them. This CDR3 spans 13 amino acids. Germline V gene sequence: CDR1 LNHDA, CDR2 SQIVND (reference sequence). The CDR3 protein is CASSMGGDQPQHF. The CDR3 DNA reads TGTGCCAGTAGTATGGGCGGGGATCAGCCCCAGCATTTT.

The chain couples TRBV10-2 to TRBJ2-5, with TRBD1 matching over 7 bases. The CDR3 runs to 13 residues. Germline V lookup: CDR1 WSHSY, CDR2 SAAADI. J lost 0 bases, V lost 6 bases, and 1 base had no gene match. CDR3 sequence: CASRTGYQETQYF. CDR3 DNA sequence: TGCGCCAGCAGGACAGGGTACCAAGAGACCCAGTACTTC.

The gene calls are TRBV10-3 and TRBJ1-1, with D unresolved. The CDR3 runs 18 residues. Germline V CDR1 and CDR2: ENHRY, SYGVKD. The germline V and J ends were trimmed by 0 bases and 5 bases, with 22 bases remaining between them. The CDR3 sequence is CAISESKRQMVAGTEAFF. DNA of the CDR3: TGTGCCATCAGTGAGTCGAAGCGCCAGATGGTAGCGGGGACTGAAGCTTTCTTT.

This chain uses TRBV7-2 with TRBJ2-7, with 8 positions matching TRBD2. The CDR3 length is 15 residues. Per the germline V gene, CDR1 is SGHTA and CDR2 is FQGNSA. The ends lost 2 bases at V and 1 base at J; junction bases unmatched: 4. The CDR3 spells CASSLSGTRSYEQYF. In nucleotides, the CDR3 is TGTGCCAGCAGCTTATCCGGGACTAGGTCCTACGAGCAGTACTTC.

The chain uses TRBV29-1 and TRBJ2-2, with 8 positions matching TRBD1. Germline V CDR1 and CDR2: SQVTM, ANQGSEA. CDR3 length equals 14 residues. V lost 4 bases and J lost 1; bases outside the gene matches: 2. CDR3 amino acids: CSVGTGWNTGELFF. CDR3 coding DNA: TGCAGCGTTGGGACAGGGTGGAACACCGGGGAGCTGTTTTTT.

V gene TRBV15 combines with J gene TRBJ2-5; 8 nucleotides line up with TRBD2. The CDR3 has 16 amino acids. V was clipped by 0 bases and J by 5 bases; unmatched bases: 8. Germline V CDR1 and CDR2: LNHNV, YYDKDF (reference sequence). The DNA of the CDR3 is TGTGCCACCAGCAGAGATCGGGAGGGGCGGAGGGAGACCCAGTACTTC. Its protein product is CATSRDREGRRETQYF.

V usage is TRBV27 and J usage is TRBJ1-1; D unclear. The V end lost 1 base, the J end lost 1 base, and 4 bases lay between the germline ends. CDR1 MNHEY and CDR2 SMNVEV come from the germline V gene (reference sequence). The CDR3 spans 13 residues. This CDR3 is CASSLLENTEAFF. CDR3 sequence (DNA): TGTGCCAGCAGTTTATTAGAGAACACTGAAGCTTTCTTT.